The clone carrying this T cell receptor beta chain showed up just a few times. Its matching antigen is unknown. Genomic DNA templated the TCR beta VDJ and CDR3 profiling. TCRdb used MiXCR to reprocess the reads, holding one entry per CDR3 protein. Of about 190,000 distinct CDR3 sequences in the sample, around 59% were seen once. This sample is drawn from a study of CD8+CD57+ T cells in acquired aplastic anemia. Study-wide context: Sorted CD4+ and CD8+ cells gave a mean 3.2 ug DNA, range about 0.17 to 27.4 ug.

Study-level findings and limits: CD8+ Simpson's diversity in patients was not significantly different from that in controls.

The source material was sorted CD4+, CD8+, or CD8+CD57+ T cells (not recorded which) from PBMCs. This receptor was identified in a human donor in good health, serving as a control.

The CDR3 here is CAISESGAGEAFF. The CDR3 DNA is TGTGCCATCAGTGAGTCCGGGGCAGGTGAAGCTTTCTTT. The genes are TRBV10-3 and TRBJ1-1, with TRBD1 as a possible D gene (5 bases). Germline V CDR1 and CDR2: ENHRY, SYGVKD. Trimming pared 0 bases from V and 7 bases from J, leaving 9 bases between. CDR3 length equals 13 residues.